Below, 2 T cell receptor beta chains from the same sample are listed, as sequenced in a study of T cells in tumors after PD-1 blockade. This table comes from immunoSEQ multiplex PCR, and its TCRdb copy is limited to in-frame clones, with some not included. The sample has more than 50,000 clones, around two thirds seen once; the top ten hold around 4.7%. The sample consisted of PBMCs, taken after anti-PD-1 treatment. The origin of the receptors is a human donor with basal cell carcinoma.

The chain carries TRBV19 and TRBJ2-3; D is uncertain. CDR1 is LNHDA and CDR2 is SQIVND in the germline V gene (reference sequence). The V end was cut by 7 bases, the J end by 2 bases, with 16 bases between. This CDR3 is built from 15 residues. The CDR3 DNA is TGTGCCAGTACCTCGGGCAGCTCCTACACAGATACGCAGTATTTT. Protein product: CASTSGSSYTDTQYF.

V is TRBV6-1 and J is TRBJ1-2, with unresolved D. This CDR3 is 12 amino acids long. Trimming cost V 1 base and J 5 bases, with 5 bases left between them. Per the germline V gene, CDR1 is MNHNS and CDR2 is SASEGT. The chain's CDR3 is CASSEGLYGYTF. CDR3 nucleotides: TGTGCCAGCAGTGAAGGCCTTTATGGCTACACCTTC.